These T cell receptor beta chains were read from a single sample in a study of T cell changes during pregnancy in multiple sclerosis. Profiled with immunoSEQ multiplex PCR; TCRdb holds only in-frame clones, not every one. The sample comprises about 99,000 clones, roughly nine tenths of which are singletons, and about 0.89% rests with the top ten. This material consisted of peripheral blood, taken after pregnancy. The receptors here all came from a female donor with multiple sclerosis, enrolled in a pregnancy study. Each CDR3 is given with its conserved first and last residue. The order of the fields is D gene, J gene, CDR3 length, clone size, V gene, CDR3 protein, CDR3 DNA. The D gene is left open where the match is weak. Rows give clone size only sometimes, using once, few, many, or a class for an expanded clone.

>NA|TRBJ2-5|15|NA|TRBV5-1
CASSYQDAGGETQYF
TGCGCCAGCAGCTACCAGGACGCAGGCGGGGAGACCCAGTACTTC
>TRBD2|TRBJ2-1|15|NA|TRBV7-6
CASSLETGGYNEQFF
TGTGCCAGCAGCCTAGAGACGGGAGGGTACAATGAGCAGTTCTTC
>NA|TRBJ1-1|15|NA|TRBV18
CASSPGAGMNTEAFF
TGTGCCAGCTCACCAGGGGCAGGGATGAACACTGAAGCTTTCTTT
>TRBD1|TRBJ2-2|17|NA|TRBV18
CASSPQGQLVKPGELFF
TGTGCCAGCTCACCACAGGGACAGCTAGTTAAACCCGGGGAGCTGTTTTTT
>TRBD1|TRBJ2-5|16|NA|TRBV27
CANLLPPGQGSQTQYF
TGTGCCAACCTTCTTCCCCCCGGACAGGGGTCTCAGACCCAGTACTTC
>NA|TRBJ1-1|13|NA|TRBV4-3
CASSQDGAAEAFF
TGCGCCAGCAGCCAAGATGGGGCGGCTGAAGCTTTCTTT
>NA|TRBJ2-1|13|NA|TRBV29-1
CSVDRGSYNEQFF
TGCAGCGTTGACAGGGGCTCCTACAATGAGCAGTTCTTC
>NA|TRBJ2-1|13|NA|TRBV7-2
CASSPGVPNEQFF
TGTGCCAGCAGCCCCGGGGTCCCAAATGAGCAGTTCTTC
>NA|TRBJ2-3|16|NA|TRBV7-9
CASASLGGGRTDTQYF
TGTGCCAGCGCCTCCCTAGGGGGGGGCCGCACAGATACGCAGTATTTT
>NA|TRBJ2-1|17|NA|TRBV2
CASSEAPGGTNGGEQFF
TGTGCCAGCAGTGAAGCCCCCGGCGGGACCAATGGGGGTGAGCAGTTCTTC
>TRBD1|TRBJ2-7|13|NA|TRBV6-1
CASNKGATYEQYF
TGTGCCAGCAACAAGGGGGCGACCTACGAGCAGTACTTC
>NA|TRBJ1-2|13|NA|TRBV28
CASRADSLWGYTF
TGTGCCAGCAGAGCCGACAGCCTCTGGGGCTACACCTTC
>NA|TRBJ2-3|16|NA|TRBV27
CASSLYAGASTDTQYF
TGTGCCAGCAGTTTATACGCGGGGGCTAGCACAGATACGCAGTATTTT
>NA|TRBJ2-6|15|NA|TRBV6-1
CASSPRQAGANVLTF
TGTGCCAGCAGTCCGAGACAGGCTGGGGCCAACGTCCTGACTTTC
>NA|TRBJ2-3|16|NA|TRBV27
CASSPLSGRSTDTQYF
TGTGCCAGCAGTCCTCTCAGCGGGCGCAGCACAGATACGCAGTATTTT
>NA|TRBJ2-5|13|once|TRBV5-5
CASSSTRGETQYF
TGTGCCAGCAGCTCCACCCGAGGCGAGACCCAGTACTTC
>TRBD2|TRBJ2-5|12|NA|TRBV7-2
CASSFRGGTQYF
TGTGCCAGCAGCTTCCGCGGGGGGACCCAGTACTTC
>TRBD1|TRBJ2-5|13|NA|TRBV5-1
CASSLGQGETQYF
TGCGCCAGCAGCTTGGGACAGGGGGAGACCCAGTACTTC